The TCR beta chain described here comes from a study of Ad26.COV2.S vaccination and SARS-CoV-2 variants (TCRdb year 2021). With respect to the entire study: Vaccine-arm donors came from COV1001, a multicentre, randomized, double-blind, placebo-controlled phase I-IIa trial of Ad26.COV2.S in healthy adults. A total of about 30 samples were included in the TCR-sequenced set, comprising roughly 20 Ad26.COV2.S vaccine recipients, 5 placebo recipients and 8 SARS-CoV-2 convalescent individuals. Dosing of Ad26.COV2.S was intramuscular, at either 5x10^10 or 1x10^11 viral particles, delivered as one shot or as two shots spaced 56 days apart. TCRbeta repertoire sequencing served as the tool for gauging how specific and how broad the SARS-CoV-2-reactive T cell receptors were following Ad26.COV2.S vaccination. Trial participants were randomized into five groups of five: low-dose or high-dose Ad26.COV2.S given once or twice, or placebo on both occasions. Investigators remained blinded to trial group allocation during experiments and outcome assessment.

Points the paper makes about the study in general: Substantial breadth of spike-specific CD8+ and CD4+ T cell responses was reported after vaccination. Comparable non-spike TCR breadth was observed between vaccine and placebo recipients, consistent with only spike being contained in the vaccine. It was noted by the authors that total T cell responses may have been underestimated by the TCR breadth and depth analyses. Ad26.COV2.S recipients had higher spike-specific TCR breadth than placebo recipients (P = 0.0014). The study lacked the statistical power to compare responses across vaccine doses or regimens.

Turning to this clone: Its antigen remains unidentified. No clone much larger than this one lies a single base away; base qualities are absent.

TCRbeta CDR3 regions were sequenced with the immunoSEQ Assay. After extraction, genomic DNA underwent amplification by bias-controlled multiplex PCR, followed by high-throughput sequencing. The study's processing was this. To quantify the absolute abundance of every unique TCRbeta CDR3 region, sequences were collapsed and filtered. Usable DNA was measured by amplifying reference genes present in all nucleated cells, and TCRbeta template counts were normalized to that usable DNA to estimate T cell fraction. Repertoire TCRs were annotated as SARS-CoV-2-specific when V gene, CDR3 amino acid sequence and J gene were exactly matched to a known reactive TCR set. MIRA supplied the reference SARS-CoV-2 TCR set, which was filtered for enrichment in COVID-19-positive ImmuneCODE repertoires so that public or cross-reactive TCRs were removed. Drawing on the MIRA antigens, annotated TCRs were analysed further at the level of specific ORF or position within ORF. Breadth was defined as annotated unique rearrangements over total unique productive rearrangements; depth was the summed frequency of those rearrangements. Two-sided Wilcoxon rank-sum tests were applied when comparing TCR breadth between groups. TCRdb took over this immuneACCESS table, retaining in-frame rearrangements with V and J assigned. Such tables are incomplete; in checked studies, under half of the missing clones stem from an unresolved V gene, and the remainder is unexplained. V, J and clone size reflect that table, while D and trimming were determined from the DNA. Within this sample are around 340,000 clones, with approximately 90% of them counted one time only. The ten largest account for around 4.5% of the sample.

The treatment or condition label, as the study defines it: some 19 received Ad26.COV2.S at low or high dose, single or two shots; about 5 received placebo; per-sample allocation not given. For vaccine and placebo recipients, the sequenced repertoires came from samples collected on day 63 after the first injection. Between 29 July and 7 August 2020, Cohort 1b enrolled 25 adults aged 18-55 years at one site in Boston, USA. Ad26.COV2.S consisted of a replication-incompetent adenovirus type 26 vector by which a prefusion-stabilized SARS-CoV-2 spike protein from the original Wuhan strain was expressed. The material was peripheral blood, obtained in a trial of Ad26.COV2.S vaccine versus placebo. This clonotype was sampled from a person aged 18-60 years who received the Ad26.COV2.S COVID-19 vaccine or a placebo.

Read as DNA, the sequence is TGTGCCAGCAGTGAACAGGGTATGGATGAAAAACTGTTTTTT. Its amino acids are CASSEQGMDEKLFF. The V and J segments used are TRBV6-1 and TRBJ1-4, with TRBD1 as a weak D call on 5 bases. The CDR3 holds 14 amino acids from the cysteine to the phenylalanine. The only DNA kept is the CDR3, 42 bases in frame from the first base. Trimming removed 2 bases from V and 6 bases from J, leaving 10 bases between the germline ends. As encoded in the germline V gene, CDR1 is MNHNS while CDR2 is SASEGT.